This T cell receptor (beta chain) was recorded in a study of neurological immune-mediated disorders. In this sample, this clonotype turned up many times. The CDR3 sequence is 15 residues long. V was clipped by 1 base and J by 3 bases, with 15 bases between them. Germline V CDR1 and CDR2: DFQATT, SNEGSKA (reference sequence). The time point here: longitudinal time-point 3. The cDNA was generated through 5'RACE incorporating 10-nucleotide random UMIs. TCRdb reprocessed the 5' RACE reads via MiXCR and lists one record per CDR3 protein. In the table there are fewer than 50,000 distinct CDR3 sequences, roughly 12% of which are singletons.

The J gene is TRBJ1-2, the V gene TRBV20-1; tentative D call: TRBD1 (6 bases). Sequenced input: PBMCs. This sequence originates from a man in his thirties or forties in good health. The CDR3 here is CSARGQGMRDYGYTF. CDR3 DNA: TGCAGTGCTAGAGGTCAGGGGATGAGGGACTATGGCTACACCTTC.